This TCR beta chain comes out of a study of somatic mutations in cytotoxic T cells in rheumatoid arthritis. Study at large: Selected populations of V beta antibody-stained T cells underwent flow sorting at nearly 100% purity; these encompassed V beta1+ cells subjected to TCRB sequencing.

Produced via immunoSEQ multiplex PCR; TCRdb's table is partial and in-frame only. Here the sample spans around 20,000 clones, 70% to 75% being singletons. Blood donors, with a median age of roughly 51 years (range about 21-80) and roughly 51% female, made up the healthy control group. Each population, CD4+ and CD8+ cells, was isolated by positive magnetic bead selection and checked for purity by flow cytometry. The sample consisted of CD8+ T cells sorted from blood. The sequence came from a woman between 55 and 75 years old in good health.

The CDR3 DNA reads TGTGCCAGCAGTTTAACCCACCTGGACTCTGGAAACACCATATATTTT. Protein: CASSLTHLDSGNTIYF. The V call is TRBV28, the J call TRBJ1-3; D is undetermined. This CDR3 contains 16 residues. Germline V CDR1 and CDR2: MDHEN, SYDVKM. V lost 2 bases and J lost 0, with 11 bases in between.